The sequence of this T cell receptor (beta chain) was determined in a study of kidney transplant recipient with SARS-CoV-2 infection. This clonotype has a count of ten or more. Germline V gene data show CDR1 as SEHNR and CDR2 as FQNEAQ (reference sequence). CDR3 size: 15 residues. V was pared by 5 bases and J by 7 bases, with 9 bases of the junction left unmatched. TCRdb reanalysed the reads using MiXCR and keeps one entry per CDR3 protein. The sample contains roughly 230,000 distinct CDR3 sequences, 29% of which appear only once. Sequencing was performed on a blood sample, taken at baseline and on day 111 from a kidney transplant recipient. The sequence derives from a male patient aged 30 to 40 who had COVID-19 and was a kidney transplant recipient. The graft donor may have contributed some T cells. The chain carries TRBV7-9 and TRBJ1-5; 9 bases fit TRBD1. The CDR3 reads CASSPTGGPGQPQHF. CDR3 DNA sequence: TGTGCCAGCAGCCCGACAGGGGGTCCTGGCCAGCCCCAGCATTTT.